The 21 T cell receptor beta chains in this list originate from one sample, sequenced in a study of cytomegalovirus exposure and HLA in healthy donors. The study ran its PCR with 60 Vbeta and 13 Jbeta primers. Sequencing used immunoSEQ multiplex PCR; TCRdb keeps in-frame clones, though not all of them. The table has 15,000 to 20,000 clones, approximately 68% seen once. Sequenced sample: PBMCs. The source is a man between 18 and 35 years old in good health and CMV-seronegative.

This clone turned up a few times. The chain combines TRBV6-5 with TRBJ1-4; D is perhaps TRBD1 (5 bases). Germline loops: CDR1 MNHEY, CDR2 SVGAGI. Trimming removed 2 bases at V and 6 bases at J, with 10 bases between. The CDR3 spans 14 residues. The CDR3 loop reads CASSYGGDYEKLFF. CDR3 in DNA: TGTGCCAGCAGTTACGGAGGGGATTATGAAAAACTGTTTTTT.

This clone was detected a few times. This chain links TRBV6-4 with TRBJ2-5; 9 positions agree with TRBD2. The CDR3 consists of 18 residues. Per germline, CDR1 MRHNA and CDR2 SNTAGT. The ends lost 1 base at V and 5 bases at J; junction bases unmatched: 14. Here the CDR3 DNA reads TGTGCCAGCAGTGACTTGCCACGGTCCTTAGCGGGAGATGAGACCCAGTACTTC. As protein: CASSDLPRSLAGDETQYF.

The CDR3 sequence is CALLQGEGGRYTQYF. The CDR3 DNA sequence: TGTGCCTTGCTACAGGGCGAAGGTGGCCGATATACGCAGTATTTT. This sequence joins TRBV30 and TRBJ2-3, with a tentative D call TRBD1 (6 bases). CDR3 length equals 15 residues. V was pared by 7 bases and J by 7 bases, with 24 bases between. Germline values: CDR1 GTSNPN, CDR2 SVGIG (reference sequence).

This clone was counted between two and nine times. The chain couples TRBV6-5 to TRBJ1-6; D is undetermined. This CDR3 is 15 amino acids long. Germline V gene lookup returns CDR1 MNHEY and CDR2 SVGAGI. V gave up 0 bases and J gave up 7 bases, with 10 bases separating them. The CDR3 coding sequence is TGTGCCAGCAGTTACTCTCGTCAGAAGAATTCACCCCTCCACTTT. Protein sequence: CASSYSRQKNSPLHF.

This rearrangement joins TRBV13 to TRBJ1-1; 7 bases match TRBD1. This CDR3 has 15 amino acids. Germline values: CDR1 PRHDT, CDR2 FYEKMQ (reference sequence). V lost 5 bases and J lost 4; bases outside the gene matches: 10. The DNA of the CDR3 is TGTGCCAGCAGCCCAGGGGGAGCCATCGGCACTGAAGCTTTCTTT. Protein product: CASSPGGAIGTEAFF. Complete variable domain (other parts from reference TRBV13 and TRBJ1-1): AAGVIQSPRHLIKEKRETATLKCYPIPRHDTVYWYQQGPGQDPQFLISFYEKMQSDKGSIPDRFSAQQFSDYHSELNMSSLELGDSALYFCASSPGGAIGTEAFFGQGTRLTVV.

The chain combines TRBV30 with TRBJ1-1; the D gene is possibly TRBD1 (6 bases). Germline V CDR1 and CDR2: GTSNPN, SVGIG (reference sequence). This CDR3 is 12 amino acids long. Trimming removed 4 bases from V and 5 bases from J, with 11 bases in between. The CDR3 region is CAWKGVGTEAFF. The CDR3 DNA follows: TGTGCCTGGAAGGGGGTAGGGACTGAAGCTTTCTTT.

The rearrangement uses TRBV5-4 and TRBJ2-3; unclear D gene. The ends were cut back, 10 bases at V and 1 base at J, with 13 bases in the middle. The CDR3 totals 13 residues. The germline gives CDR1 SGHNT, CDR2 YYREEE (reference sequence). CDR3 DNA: TGTGCCTGTCGGGTTGGTGGCACAGATACGCAGTATTTT. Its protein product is CACRVGGTDTQYF. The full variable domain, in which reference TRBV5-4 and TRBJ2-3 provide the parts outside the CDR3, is ETGVTQSPTHLIKTRGQQVTLRCSSQSGHNTVSWYQQALGQGPQFIFQYYREEENGRGNFPPRFSGLQFPNYSSELNVNALELDDSALYLCACRVGGTDTQYFGPGTRLTVL.

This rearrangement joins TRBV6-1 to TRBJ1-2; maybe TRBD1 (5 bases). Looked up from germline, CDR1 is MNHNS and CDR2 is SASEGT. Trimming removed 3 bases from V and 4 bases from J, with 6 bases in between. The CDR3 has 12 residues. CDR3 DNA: TGTGCCAGCAGTGACGGGGGCTATGGCTACACCTTC. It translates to CASSDGGYGYTF.

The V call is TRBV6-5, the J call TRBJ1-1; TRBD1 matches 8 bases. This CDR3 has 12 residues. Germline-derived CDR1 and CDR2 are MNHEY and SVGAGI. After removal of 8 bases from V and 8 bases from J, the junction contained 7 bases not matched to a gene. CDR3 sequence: CASVEYRGEAFF. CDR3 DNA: TGTGCCAGCGTTGAATACAGGGGGGAAGCTTTCTTT.

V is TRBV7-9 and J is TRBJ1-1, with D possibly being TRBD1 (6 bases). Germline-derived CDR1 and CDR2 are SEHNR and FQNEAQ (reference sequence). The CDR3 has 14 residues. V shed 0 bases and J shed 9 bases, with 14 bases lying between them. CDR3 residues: CASSLALDSNQAFF. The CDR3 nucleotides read TGTGCCAGCAGCTTAGCCCTGGACAGCAATCAAGCTTTCTTT.

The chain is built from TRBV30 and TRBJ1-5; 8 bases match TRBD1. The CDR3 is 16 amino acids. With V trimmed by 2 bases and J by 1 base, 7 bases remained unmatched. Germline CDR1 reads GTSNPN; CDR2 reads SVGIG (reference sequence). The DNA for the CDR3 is TGTGCCTGGAGTCACCCCTGGGACAGGAGCAATCAGCCCCAGCATTTT. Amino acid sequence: CAWSHPWDRSNQPQHF.

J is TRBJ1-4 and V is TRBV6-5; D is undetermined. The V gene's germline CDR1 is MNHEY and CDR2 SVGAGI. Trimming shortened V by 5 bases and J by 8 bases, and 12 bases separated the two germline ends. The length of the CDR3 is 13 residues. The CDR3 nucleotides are TGTGCCAGCAGTATATGGGTGCGGGAAAAACTGTTTTTT. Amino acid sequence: CASSIWVREKLFF.

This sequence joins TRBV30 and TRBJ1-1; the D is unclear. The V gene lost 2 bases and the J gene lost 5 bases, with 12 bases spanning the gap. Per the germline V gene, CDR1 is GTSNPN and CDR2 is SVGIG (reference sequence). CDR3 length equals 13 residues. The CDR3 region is CAWSPLPGTEAFF. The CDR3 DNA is TGTGCCTGGAGTCCGTTACCGGGGACTGAAGCTTTCTTT.

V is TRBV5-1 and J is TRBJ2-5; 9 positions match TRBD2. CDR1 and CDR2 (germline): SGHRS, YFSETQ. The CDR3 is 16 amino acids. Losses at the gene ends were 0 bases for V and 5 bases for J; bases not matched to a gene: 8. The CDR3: CASSLALSGSWETQYF. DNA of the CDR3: TGCGCCAGCAGCTTGGCCCTTAGCGGGAGCTGGGAGACCCAGTACTTC.

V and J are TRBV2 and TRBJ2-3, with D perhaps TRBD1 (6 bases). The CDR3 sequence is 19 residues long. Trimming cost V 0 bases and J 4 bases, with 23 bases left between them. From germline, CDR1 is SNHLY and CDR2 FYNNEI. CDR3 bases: TGTGCCAGCAGTGAAGCGGCCTACCCGTGGACAGAAGGCGCAGATACGCAGTATTTT. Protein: CASSEAAYPWTEGADTQYF.

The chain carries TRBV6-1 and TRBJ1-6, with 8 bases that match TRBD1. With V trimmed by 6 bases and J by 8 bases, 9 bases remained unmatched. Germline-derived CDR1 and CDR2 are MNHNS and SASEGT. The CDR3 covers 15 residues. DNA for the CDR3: TGTGCCAGCAGCGGGCAGGGGGCAACCTATTCACCCCTCCACTTT. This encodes CASSGQGATYSPLHF.

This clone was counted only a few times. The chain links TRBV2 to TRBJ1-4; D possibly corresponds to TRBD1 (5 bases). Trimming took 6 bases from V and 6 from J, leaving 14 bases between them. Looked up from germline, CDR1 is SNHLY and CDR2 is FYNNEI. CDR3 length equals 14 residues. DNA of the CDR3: TGTGCCAGCAGCGGGGACCGGGGGGATGAAAAACTGTTTTTT. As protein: CASSGDRGDEKLFF.

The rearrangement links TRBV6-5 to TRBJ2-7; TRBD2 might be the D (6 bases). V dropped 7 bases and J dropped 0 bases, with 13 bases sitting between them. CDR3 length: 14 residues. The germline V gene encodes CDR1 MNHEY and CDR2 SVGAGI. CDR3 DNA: TGTGCCAGCAAGGCGGGATACGACTCCTACGAGCAGTACTTC. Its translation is CASKAGYDSYEQYF.

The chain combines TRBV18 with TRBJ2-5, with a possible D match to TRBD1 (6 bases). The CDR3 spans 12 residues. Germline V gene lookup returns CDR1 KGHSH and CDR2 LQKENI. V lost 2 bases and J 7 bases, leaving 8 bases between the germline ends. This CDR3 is CASSPIQGTQYF. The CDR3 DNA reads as TGTGCCAGCTCACCAATACAGGGGACCCAGTACTTC.

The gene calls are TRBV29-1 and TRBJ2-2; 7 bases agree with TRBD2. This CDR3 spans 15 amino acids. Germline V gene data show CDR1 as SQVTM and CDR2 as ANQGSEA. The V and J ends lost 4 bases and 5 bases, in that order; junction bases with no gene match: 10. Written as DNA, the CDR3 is TGCAGCGTTGGGTGGGGCGGGAGAGGGACCGGGGAGCTGTTTTTT. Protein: CSVGWGGRGTGELFF.

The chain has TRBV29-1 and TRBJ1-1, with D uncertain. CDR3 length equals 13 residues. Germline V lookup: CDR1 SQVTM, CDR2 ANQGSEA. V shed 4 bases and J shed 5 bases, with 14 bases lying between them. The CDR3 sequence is CSVVGGIGTEAFF. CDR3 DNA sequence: TGCAGCGTTGTTGGAGGAATCGGTACTGAAGCTTTCTTT.